Following are 4 T cell receptor beta chains from one sample sequenced in a study of blood T cell repertoires in COVID-19. TCRdb keeps only in-frame clones here, not all; method: immunoSEQ multiplex PCR. The sample lists over 450,000 clones; roughly 87% were seen once. The specimen sequenced was peripheral blood. These receptors were taken from a man aged 18 to 29 with COVID-19, enrolled during active disease.

The genes are TRBV6-5 and TRBJ1-2, with D hard to call. The CDR3 totals 14 residues. In germline, CDR1 is MNHEY, CDR2 SVGAGI. The germline V and J ends were trimmed by 7 bases and 7 bases, with 19 bases remaining between them. CDR3: CASNGNSGQSGYTF. In DNA, the CDR3 is TGTGCCAGCAATGGTAACAGCGGGCAGTCTGGCTACACCTTC.

This sequence joins TRBV19 and TRBJ1-1, with TRBD1 matching over 8 bases. Germline CDR1 and CDR2: LNHDA and SQIVND (reference sequence). The V gene end was trimmed by 5 bases and the J gene end by 5 bases; junction bases not matched to a gene: 10. The CDR3 covers 15 residues. This chain's CDR3 is CASSAPGTGRTEAFF. The CDR3 nucleotides are TGTGCCAGTAGTGCCCCCGGGACAGGCAGGACTGAAGCTTTCTTT.

The rearrangement uses TRBV19 and TRBJ2-3; a weak D match, TRBD1 (6 bases). Trimming took off 6 bases at V and 6 bases at J, with 13 bases between the two ends. Looked up from germline, CDR1 is LNHDA and CDR2 is SQIVND (reference sequence). The CDR3 has 13 amino acids. This CDR3 reads CASRDSRVDTQYF. DNA of the CDR3: TGTGCCAGTAGGGACAGTCGGGTTGATACGCAGTATTTT.

Only one count was recorded for this clone. The rearrangement links TRBV6-5 to TRBJ1-6; 7 bases agree with TRBD1. Germline assignment: CDR1 MNHEY and CDR2 SVGAGI. V shed 7 bases, J shed 8 bases, and the junction held 11 bases outside the gene matches. The CDR3 runs to 15 residues. The CDR3 loop reads CASTLDRDRDSPLHF. The CDR3 DNA reads as TGTGCCAGCACCCTGGACCGGGACAGAGATTCACCCCTCCACTTT.